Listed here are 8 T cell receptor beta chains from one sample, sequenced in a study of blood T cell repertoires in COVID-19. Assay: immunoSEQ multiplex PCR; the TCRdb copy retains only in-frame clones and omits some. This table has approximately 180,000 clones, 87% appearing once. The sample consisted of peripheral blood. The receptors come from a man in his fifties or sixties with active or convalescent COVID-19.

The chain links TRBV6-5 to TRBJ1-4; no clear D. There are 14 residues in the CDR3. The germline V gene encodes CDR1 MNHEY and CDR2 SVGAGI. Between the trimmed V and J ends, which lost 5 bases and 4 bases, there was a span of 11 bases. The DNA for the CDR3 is TGTGCCAGCAGTACGGGGAGGGTTAATGAAAAACTGTTTTTT. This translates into CASSTGRVNEKLFF.

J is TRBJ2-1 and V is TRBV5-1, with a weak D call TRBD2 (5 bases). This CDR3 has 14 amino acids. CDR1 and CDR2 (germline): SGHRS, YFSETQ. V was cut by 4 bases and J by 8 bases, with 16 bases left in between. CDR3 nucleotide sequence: TGCGCCAGCAGCCAAAGGAGGCTAGATCATGAGCAGTTCTTC. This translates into CASSQRRLDHEQFF. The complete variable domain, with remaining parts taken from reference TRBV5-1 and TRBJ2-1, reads KAGVTQTPRYLIKTRGQQVTLSCSPISGHRSVSWYQQTPGQGLQFLFEYFSETQRNKGNFPGRFSGRQFSNSRSEMNVSTLELGDSALYLCASSQRRLDHEQFFGPGTRLTVL.

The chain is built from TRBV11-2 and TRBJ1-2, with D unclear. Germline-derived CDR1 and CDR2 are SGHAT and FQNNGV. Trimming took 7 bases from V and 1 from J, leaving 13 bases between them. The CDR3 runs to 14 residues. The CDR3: CASMTSRGNYGYTF. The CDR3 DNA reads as TGTGCCAGCATGACCTCGCGGGGTAACTATGGCTACACCTTC.

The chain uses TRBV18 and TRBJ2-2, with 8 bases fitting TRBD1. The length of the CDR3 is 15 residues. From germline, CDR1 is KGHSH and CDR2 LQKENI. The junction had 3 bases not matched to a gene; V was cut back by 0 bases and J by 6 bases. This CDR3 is CASSPPIRGPGELFF. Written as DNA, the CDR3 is TGTGCCAGCTCACCACCGATCAGGGGGCCCGGGGAGCTGTTTTTT. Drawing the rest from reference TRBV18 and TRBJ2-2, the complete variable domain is NAGVMQNPRHLVRRRGQEARLRCSPMKGHSHVYWYRQLPEEGLKFMVYLQKENIIDESGMPKERFSAEFPKEGPSILRIQQVVRGDSAAYFCASSPPIRGPGELFFGEGSRLTVL.

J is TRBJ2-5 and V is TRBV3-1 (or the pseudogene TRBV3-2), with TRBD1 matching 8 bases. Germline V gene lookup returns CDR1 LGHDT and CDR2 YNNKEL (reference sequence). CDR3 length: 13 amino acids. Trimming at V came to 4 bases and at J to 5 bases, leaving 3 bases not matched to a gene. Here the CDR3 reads CASSPDRAETQYF. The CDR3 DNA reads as TGTGCCAGCAGCCCGGACAGGGCCGAGACCCAGTACTTC.

CDR3 sequence reads: CSAAKAGFDEKLFF. The CDR3 DNA is TGCAGCGCCGCAAAAGCGGGGTTCGATGAAAAACTGTTTTTT. The J gene is TRBJ1-4, the V gene TRBV29-1; D is ambiguous. The CDR3 spans 14 residues. The ends were cut back, 7 bases at V and 6 bases at J, with 18 bases in the middle. The V gene's germline CDR1 is SQVTM and CDR2 ANQGSEA. The full variable domain, its missing parts supplied by reference TRBV29-1 and TRBJ1-4, is SAVISQKPSRDICQRGTSLTIQCQVDSQVTMMFWYRQQPGQSLTLIATANQGSEATYESGFVIDKFPISRPNLTFSTLTVSNMSPEDSSIYLCSAAKAGFDEKLFFGSGTQLSVL.

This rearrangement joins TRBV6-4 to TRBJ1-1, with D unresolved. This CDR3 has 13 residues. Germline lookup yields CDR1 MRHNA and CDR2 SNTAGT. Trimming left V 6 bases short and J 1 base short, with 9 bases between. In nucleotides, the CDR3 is TGTGCCAGCAGCGGGGTCGGGAACACTGAAGCTTTCTTT. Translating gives CASSGVGNTEAFF.

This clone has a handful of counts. CDR3 nucleotides: TGTGCCAGCAGCCCCGGGACAGTGACTTTATACAATGAGCAGTTCTTC. Amino acid sequence: CASSPGTVTLYNEQFF. This rearrangement joins TRBV7-8 to TRBJ2-1; 7 nucleotides align to TRBD1. The CDR3 loop spans 16 amino acids. V shed 5 bases and J 4 bases; nucleotides not matched to a gene: 11. CDR1 SGHVS and CDR2 FQNEAQ come from the germline V gene.